This T cell receptor beta chain was captured by sequencing in a study of metastatic and nonmetastatic thyroid tumors. Study-level information: For malignant and benign thyroid patients, tumor or nodule tissue and blood were the sources whose repertoires were compared. Study results and limitations: Reports indicated that malignant thyroid tumors showed significantly higher TCR beta diversity than benign nodules did, in blood and tumor.

This clone occurred many times. Its antigen is unidentified. No treatment of any kind had been given to any patient before thyroid surgery. In the authors' methods: Construction of a distant-metastasis classifier for papillary thyroid cancer relied on CDR3 differences across clinicopathological groups. TCRdb re-analyzed the PCR reads using MiXCR. TCRdb, rather than the study authors, made the V and J calls. The sample shows around 30,000 clones, more than 20% of them seen only once. The CDR3 loop spans 12 amino acids. The V gene lost 1 base and the J gene lost 4 bases, with 6 bases spanning the gap. Germline-derived CDR1 and CDR2 are SGHDT and YYEEEE.

The rearrangement joins TRBV5-6 to TRBJ2-7; no definite D call. Sequencing was carried out using blood. This TCR derives from a female donor with papillary thyroid cancer or a benign thyroid nodule (not recorded which). Some clones in this sample may be carry-over from other donors' samples. CDR3 bases: TGTGCCAGCAGCTTGACGACTTACGAGCAGTACTTC. This translates into CASSLTTYEQYF.